The next 12 T cell receptor beta chains were all read from a single sample in a study of blood T cell repertoires in COVID-19. Some clones are missing from TCRdb's copy, which holds only in-frame ones; the method was immunoSEQ multiplex PCR. The sample has almost 300,000 clones, around 92% seen once. Specimen: peripheral blood. The origin of the receptors is a woman in her 30s with COVID-19, enrolled during active disease.

The chain joins TRBV4-1 to TRBJ2-3; D unresolved. Germline V gene lookup returns CDR1 MGHRA and CDR2 YSYEKL. The CDR3 consists of 14 residues. V lost 1 base and J 8 bases, leaving 13 bases between the germline ends. CDR3 residues: CASSQVLFVLTQYF. Written as DNA, the CDR3 is TGCGCCAGCAGCCAAGTTCTCTTCGTTCTTACGCAGTATTTT.

V and J are TRBV6-6 and TRBJ2-2, with TRBD1 matching 12 bases. V was clipped by 6 bases and J by 10 bases; unmatched bases: 6. Germline CDR1 reads MNHNY; CDR2 reads SVGAGI (reference sequence). There are 14 residues in the CDR3. CDR3 coding DNA: TGTGCCAGCAGCCAGGGACAGGGGGCCAAGGAGCTGTTTTTT. This encodes CASSQGQGAKELFF.

The V and J genes are TRBV6-5 and TRBJ2-1; 8 bases match TRBD2. CDR1 is MNHEY, CDR2 SVGAGI, per germline. The CDR3 has 16 amino acids. After removal of 0 bases from V and 3 bases from J, the junction contained 4 bases not matched to a gene. As DNA, the CDR3 is TGTGCCAGCAGTTACTCAAAACGGGGGGGCTACAATGAGCAGTTCTTC. Amino acids: CASSYSKRGGYNEQFF.

The chain combines TRBV7-2 with TRBJ2-7; no clear D. From germline, CDR1 is SGHTA and CDR2 FQGNSA. The CDR3 has 13 residues. Trimming stripped 9 bases from V and 3 bases from J, with 15 bases between. CDR3 sequence: CASAAYLDYEQYF. CDR3 bases: TGTGCCAGTGCGGCTTATTTGGACTACGAGCAGTACTTC. The full variable domain, in which reference TRBV7-2 and TRBJ2-7 provide the parts outside the CDR3, is GAGVSQSPSNKVTEKGKDVELRCDPISGHTALYWYRQSLGQGLEFLIYFQGNSAPDKSGLPSDRFSAERTGGSVSTLTIQRTQQEDSAVYLCASAAYLDYEQYFGPGTRLTVT.

CDR3 DNA: TGTGCCAGCAGCCCCCGACAGGGAGGCTACACCTTC. Translation gives CASSPRQGGYTF. The chain carries TRBV12-3 or TRBV12-4 and TRBJ1-2, with 7 positions matching TRBD1. The junction had 6 bases not matched to a gene; V was cut back by 6 bases and J by 8 bases. The CDR3 has 12 residues.

This chain links TRBV6-1 with TRBJ1-2; possible D gene TRBD1, 5 bases. From germline, CDR1 is MNHNS and CDR2 SASEGT. V dropped 3 bases and J dropped 5 bases, with 19 bases sitting between them. The length of the CDR3 is 16 residues. The CDR3 DNA follows: TGTGCCAGCAGTGAGGGCAGGGACTCCATGGGGTATGGCTACACCTTC. Its protein product is CASSEGRDSMGYGYTF.

This clone was detected once. CDR3 residues: CASSLGQGPMGYTF. CDR3 DNA: TGTGCCAGCAGCTTAGGACAGGGACCAATGGGCTACACCTTC. The rearrangement uses TRBV11-2 and TRBJ1-2; 7 nucleotides line up with TRBD1. CDR3 length equals 14 residues. Germline V gene sequence: CDR1 SGHAT, CDR2 FQNNGV. V shed 1 base and J 8 bases; nucleotides not matched to a gene: 7.

Of note for this clone: One end of the junction does not line up with germline, which may come from a read error. The chain joins TRBV7-6 to TRBJ2-7; possibly TRBD2 for D (5 bases). Looked up from germline, CDR1 is SGHVS and CDR2 is FNYEAQ. The CDR3 runs to 13 residues. Here the CDR3 DNA reads TGTGCCAGCAGCCCCACCCATGGAGGAGCTGCGATCTTC. Translation gives CASSPTHGGAAIF.

The chain recombines TRBV4-2 with TRBJ2-7; D call uncertain. The CDR3 length is 15 residues. Germline CDR1 reads LGHNA; CDR2 reads YNFKEQ. Between the trimmed V and J ends, which lost 2 bases and 2 bases, there was a span of 13 bases. CDR3 bases: TGTGCCAGCAGCCAAACGTCAGATCCTCCCTACGAGCAGTACTTC. Protein: CASSQTSDPPYEQYF.

The sample holds one count of this clone. The chain joins TRBV1 to TRBJ2-7; the table's D call, TRBD1, was not checked against the DNA. TRBV1 is deemed a pseudogene. The CDR3 is 15 amino acids. The CDR3 spells CTSSPQIGPSYEQYF. CDR3 coding DNA: TGCACCAGCAGTCCTCAAATTGGGCCTTCCTACGAGCAGTACTTC.

The chain links TRBV5-1 to TRBJ2-1; TRBD1 matches at 7 bases. The CDR3 is 14 amino acids. V lost 7 bases and J lost 8; bases outside the gene matches: 12. The germline CDR1 and CDR2 sequences are SGHRS and YFSETQ. CDR3: CASYRGFGYDEQFF. CDR3 DNA sequence: TGCGCCAGCTACAGGGGTTTTGGTTACGATGAGCAGTTCTTC. Looking up the rest from reference TRBV5-1 and TRBJ2-1 gives the full variable domain: KAGVTQTPRYLIKTRGQQVTLSCSPISGHRSVSWYQQTPGQGLQFLFEYFSETQRNKGNFPGRFSGRQFSNSRSEMNVSTLELGDSALYLCASYRGFGYDEQFFGPGTRLTVL.

The V gene is TRBV7-9, the J gene TRBJ2-1; 8 bases match TRBD2. The CDR3 is made up of 16 amino acids. J was trimmed by 5 bases and V by 1 base; bases with no gene match: 7. Germline CDR1 is SEHNR and CDR2 is FQNEAQ (reference sequence). The CDR3 loop is CASSLVVAGGHNEQFF. The DNA for the CDR3 is TGTGCCAGCAGCTTAGTGGTTGCGGGGGGCCACAATGAGCAGTTCTTC.